The 24 T cell receptor beta chains below all came from one sample that was sequenced in a study of tumor-infiltrating lymphocytes in primary liver carcinoma. Investigators took RNA and DNA out together from 20-30 mg of unsorted bulk tissue. Synthesis of TCR beta cDNA was carried out from 500 ng total RNA with a constant-region primer. Three nested multiplex PCR rounds, a slightly modified ARM-PCR, produced the libraries for TCR beta. Both of the initial two PCR rounds ran for around 9 cycles and employed TRBV1-TRBV30 forward primers alongside a C-beta reverse primer. TCRdb re-analysed the multiplex PCR reads in MiXCR, keeping a single row per CDR3 protein. The table has about 84,000 distinct CDR3 sequences, 65% to 80% seen once. The specimen sequenced was liver tumor tissue from sampling region 1. Subset noted: tumor region T1, superior pole. These receptors were taken from a man aged 35 to 55 with primary liver carcinoma and hepatitis B virus infection.

This clonotype showed up many times. The chain carries TRBV6-6 and TRBJ2-7; no reliable D call. The ends were cut back, 3 bases at V and 5 bases at J, with 8 bases in the middle. This CDR3 has 12 amino acids. Germline V gene lookup returns CDR1 MNHNY and CDR2 SVGAGI (reference sequence). In DNA form, the CDR3 reads TGTGCCAGCAGTTATGGCAAGGACGAGCAGTACTTC. Translated: CASSYGKDEQYF.

Of note for this clonotype: Just one base apart from a much larger clone, this may be a read error. The genes are TRBV7-9 and TRBJ2-3; possibly TRBD1 for D (7 bases). The CDR3 runs to 15 residues. Germline V gives CDR1 SEHNR, CDR2 FQNEAQ (reference sequence). The CDR3 reads CTSQGGGPSTDTQYF. CDR3 bases: TGTACCAGCCAGGGGGGAGGACCTAGCACAGATACGCAGTATTTT.

The J gene is TRBJ2-6, the V gene TRBV5-5, with 9 bases that match TRBD1. Per germline, CDR1 SGHKS and CDR2 YYEKEE (reference sequence). The V segment lost 6 bases and the J segment 0 bases; nucleotides outside the gene matches: 13. The CDR3 runs 19 residues. CDR3 loop: CASTRLSGQGLSGANVLTF. The CDR3 DNA is TGTGCCAGCACTCGTCTTTCGGGACAGGGCCTCTCTGGGGCCAACGTCCTGACTTTC.

In its sample, this clonotype was seen once. A much larger clonotype is one base distant, so this may be a read error. This rearrangement joins TRBV28 to TRBJ2-7, with D perhaps TRBD1 or TRBD2 (5 bases each). Germline CDR1 and CDR2: MDHEN and SYDVKM. The CDR3 has 15 amino acids. The CDR3 loop is CACRGNPGPVYEQYF. The CDR3 DNA reads TGTGCCTGCAGAGGCAATCCGGGACCGGTCTACGAGCAGTACTTC.

As to this clonotype: A junction end diverges from the germline sequence, so it may reflect a read error. The chain employs TRBV4-2 and TRBJ2-1; 7 nucleotides align to TRBD2. CDR3 size: 15 residues. Per germline, CDR1 LGHNA and CDR2 YNFKEQ. The CDR3 DNA sequence: TGTACCAGCAGCCAAGGACGGGGGGTATACATTGAGCAGTTCTTC. Residues: CTSSQGRGVYIEQFF.

To note about this clonotype: The junction shows a germline mismatch at one end, possibly a read error. The rearrangement links TRBV5-6 to TRBJ2-1, with 8 bases fitting TRBD2. Germline-derived CDR1 and CDR2 are SGHDT and YYEEEE. The CDR3 is 16 amino acids. The CDR3 here is CASRLAGTSGRDEQFF. For the CDR3, the DNA is TGTGCCAGCAGGTTGGCCGGGACTAGTGGGAGGGATGAGCAGTTCTTC.

About this clonotype itself: This may come from a read error, since a much larger clone is one base off. The V and J genes are TRBV7-9 and TRBJ2-5; 7 nucleotides line up with TRBD1. Germline V gene data show CDR1 as SEHNR and CDR2 as FQNEAQ (reference sequence). The CDR3 has 12 residues. This chain's CDR3 is CASSTGEETQHF. CDR3 nucleotide sequence: TGTGCCAGCAGCACAGGGGAAGAGACCCAGCACTTC.

A word on this clonotype: The junction does not match germline at one end; this may be a read error. V usage is TRBV11-2 and J usage is TRBJ1-6; D gene unclear. Germline values: CDR1 SGHAT, CDR2 FQNNGV. The CDR3 runs to 16 residues. The CDR3 sequence is CASSLGVAGEGLPLRF. The CDR3 coding sequence is TGTGCCAGCAGCTTAGGGGTCGCTGGAGAAGGTTTACCCCTCCGCTTT.

This clonotype occurred many times. The rearrangement joins TRBV20-1 to TRBJ2-5; D is ambiguous. V lost 0 bases, J lost 3 bases, and 8 bases lay in between. CDR1 is DFQATT, CDR2 SNEGSKA, per germline (reference sequence). The CDR3 spans 13 residues. The DNA of the CDR3 is TGCAGTGCTAGAGAGGGGATTAAAGAGACCCAGTACTTC. Translated: CSAREGIKETQYF.

Of note for this clonotype: One end of the junction is discordant with germline, which a read error may explain. V and J are TRBV7-8 and TRBJ2-1, with D uncertain. CDR1 SGHVS and CDR2 FQNEAQ come from the germline V gene. The CDR3 has 16 residues. CDR3 DNA sequence: TGTGCCACCCGGCAAACCCCGTCCTCTTCCTACAATGAGCGGTTCTTC. As protein: CATRQTPSSSYNERFF.

This clonotype was seen more than once but under ten times. This may come from a read error, since a much larger clone is one base off. V usage is TRBV6-2 or TRBV6-3 and J usage is TRBJ2-3; 10 positions agree with TRBD1. This CDR3 is built from 14 residues. CDR1 is MNHEY, CDR2 SVGEGT, per germline. Written as DNA, the CDR3 is TGTGGCAGCAGTTACGGGACAGGGGCAGATACGCAGTATTTT. Translating it yields CGSSYGTGADTQYF.

Remarks on this clonotype: A much larger clonotype is one base distant, so this may be a read error. The V and J genes are TRBV28 and TRBJ2-7, with 7 bases that match TRBD1. V shed 6 bases and J 4 bases; nucleotides not matched to a gene: 9. This CDR3 region has 14 residues. Germline V CDR1 and CDR2: MDHEN, SYDVKM. The chain's CDR3 is CASRLSATGYEQYF. The CDR3 DNA sequence: TGTGCCAGCAGACTAAGCGCGACAGGGTACGAGCAGTACTTC.

The chain uses TRBV10-1 and TRBJ2-2; D is tentatively TRBD1 or TRBD2 (6 bases each). Trimming removed 2 bases at V and 10 bases at J, with 14 bases between. The CDR3 spans 14 residues. Germline values: CDR1 WNHNN, CDR2 SYGVQD (reference sequence). The CDR3 DNA reads TGCGCCAGCAGTGAGGCCGGGGGCTCCGAGGAGCTGTTTTTT. Residues: CASSEAGGSEELFF.

In regard to this clonotype: A read error may account for a junction end that differs from germline. The chain couples TRBV27 to TRBJ2-7; a weak D match, TRBD2 (6 bases). The CDR3 sequence is 14 residues long. From germline, CDR1 is MNHEY and CDR2 SMNVEV (reference sequence). This chain's CDR3 is CAGSEAGGGGEQYF. CDR3 DNA sequence: TGTGCCGGCAGTGAAGCCGGGGGAGGCGGCGAGCAGTACTTC.

Comments on this clonotype: A read error may produce the germline difference seen at one junction end. The V and J genes are TRBV20-1 and TRBJ1-2; TRBD1 agrees at 7 bases. CDR1 and CDR2 (germline): DFQATT, SNEGSKA (reference sequence). This CDR3 has 14 amino acids. The CDR3, as DNA: TGCAGTGCTAGAAGACAGGGCTTGTCCTATGGCTTCACCTTC. It encodes CSARRQGLSYGFTF.

As for this clonotype: The junction departs from the called germline gene at one end, perhaps through a read error. The rearrangement joins TRBV6-1 to TRBJ2-7; the match to TRBD1 covers 11 bases. CDR1 MNHNS and CDR2 SASEGT come from the germline V gene. The CDR3 sequence is 16 residues long. The CDR3 here is CANSDNEGQGVREQHF. The CDR3 DNA reads TGTGCCAACAGTGATAACGAGGGACAGGGGGTTCGCGAGCAGCACTTC.

This clonotype occurred once. Sequence at one end of the junction differs from germline and may be a read error. This rearrangement joins TRBV4-1 to TRBJ2-7, with D perhaps being TRBD1 or TRBD2 (5 bases each). The germline V gene encodes CDR1 MGHRA and CDR2 YSYEKL. CDR3 length: 15 residues. CDR3 protein: CASSQDYRRIYEQYF. The CDR3 DNA reads TGCGCCAGCAGCCAAGATTACAGGAGGATATACGAGCAATACTTC.

This clonotype turned up a few times. Here the CDR3 reads CASSIADYEQYF. CDR3 sequence (DNA): TGTGCCAGCAGTATAGCGGATTACGAGCAGTACTTC. The chain couples TRBV2 to TRBJ2-7; possibly TRBD2 for D (6 bases). V was shortened by 5 bases and J by 4 bases, with 9 bases between the two germline ends. The length of the CDR3 is 12 residues. In germline, CDR1 is SNHLY, CDR2 FYNNEI. The whole variable domain, remainder taken from reference TRBV2 and TRBJ2-7, is EPEVTQTPSHQVTQMGQEVILRCVPISNHLYFYWYRQILGQKVEFLVSFYNNEISEKSEIFDDQFSVERPDGSNFTLKIRSTKLEDSAMYFCASSIADYEQYFGPGTRLTVT.

About this clonotype itself: The junction shows a germline mismatch at one end, possibly a read error. The genes are TRBV4-1 and TRBJ1-1; tentative D call: TRBD1 (5 bases). CDR1 and CDR2 from the germline V gene are MGHRA and YSYEKL. This CDR3 has 17 amino acids. CDR3 loop: CVSSQVLGTTVNTEAFF. The CDR3 nucleotides read TGCGTCAGCAGCCAAGTTTTGGGGACGACGGTGAACACTGAAGCTTTCTTT.

This clonotype came up once. One end of the junction is discordant with germline, which a read error may explain. The chain is built from TRBV10-3 and TRBJ1-1; D unresolved. The V gene's germline CDR1 is ENHRY and CDR2 SYGVKD. The CDR3 covers 13 residues. CDR3 nucleotide sequence: TGTGCCATCAGTGAGACTGGGAACACTAAAGCTTTCTTT. Translated: CAISETGNTKAFF.

This clonotype was seen at least ten times. CDR3 coding DNA: TGTGCCAGCAGTTACGGGGGTAGTAACACTGAAGCTTTCTTT. This codes for CASSYGGSNTEAFF. The chain has TRBV6-5 and TRBJ1-1, with a tentative D call TRBD1 (5 bases). CDR1 is MNHEY and CDR2 is SVGAGI in the germline V gene. Trimming left V 2 bases short and J 2 bases short, with 9 bases between. The CDR3 extends over 14 amino acids.

As concerns this clonotype: A read error may explain this, as a much larger clone is one base away. The chain recombines TRBV7-9 with TRBJ1-2, with D possibly matching TRBD1 (5 bases). Germline lookup yields CDR1 SEHNR and CDR2 FQNEAQ (reference sequence). The CDR3 length is 12 residues. The CDR3 DNA reads as TGTACCAGCAGCAGCGAGGGACTTGGCTACACCTTC. This codes for CTSSSEGLGYTF. Based on the CDR3 plus reference TRBV7-9 and TRBJ1-2, the full variable domain is DTGVSQNPRHKITKRGQNVTFRCDPISEHNRLYWYRQTLGQGPEFLTYFQNEAQLEKSRLLSDRFSAERPKGSFSTLEIQRTEQGDSAMYLCTSSSEGLGYTFGSGTRLTVV.

The chain uses TRBV4-2 and TRBJ2-2, with 7 bases aligning to TRBD2. From germline, CDR1 is LGHNA and CDR2 YNFKEQ. This CDR3 has 16 residues. J was trimmed by 6 bases and V by 1 base; bases with no gene match: 8. CDR3 amino acids: CASSQVLAGDAGELFF. Here the CDR3 DNA reads TGTGCCAGCAGCCAAGTACTTGCGGGAGACGCCGGGGAGCTGTTTTTT.

The chain recombines TRBV11-1 with TRBJ2-2; weak D call: TRBD2 (5 bases). The CDR3 is 13 residues long. Germline lookup yields CDR1 SGHAT and CDR2 FQDESV (reference sequence). Trimming removed 5 bases from V and 8 bases from J, with 12 bases in between. This CDR3 reads CASSMLAGGELFF. DNA for the CDR3: TGTGCCAGCAGCATGCTAGCCGGTGGGGAGCTGTTTTTT.